This T cell receptor beta chain was profiled in a study of cytomegalovirus exposure and HLA in healthy donors. Overall study findings and caveats: Later analysis identified several of the most significant clusters that appeared linked to common viral pathogens. HLA alleles showed associations with 15,000 to 20,000 TCR beta sequences in a later analysis, at a 0.05 false discovery rate. Researchers reported from a later analysis that most CMV-associated TCR beta chains appeared HLA-restricted.

The PCR contained 60 Vbeta and 13 Jbeta primers. Libraries were prepared by immunoSEQ multiplex PCR; TCRdb keeps only in-frame clonotypes and omits some of them. The sample shows about 82,000 clones, around 77% of them seen only once. After removal of 9 bases from V and 5 bases from J, the junction contained 3 bases not matched to a gene. The CDR3 is made up of 12 amino acids. From germline, CDR1 is LNHDA and CDR2 SQIVND (reference sequence). As concerns this clone: Its antigen is undetermined.

The clonotype comes from a man aged 50 to 60 in good health and CMV-seronegative. Specimen: PBMCs. This chain connects TRBV19 to TRBJ1-3; TRBD1 agrees at 8 bases. The CDR3 DNA follows: TGTGCCAGCGGACAGGGAAGAAACACCATATATTTT. It codes for CASGQGRNTIYF.